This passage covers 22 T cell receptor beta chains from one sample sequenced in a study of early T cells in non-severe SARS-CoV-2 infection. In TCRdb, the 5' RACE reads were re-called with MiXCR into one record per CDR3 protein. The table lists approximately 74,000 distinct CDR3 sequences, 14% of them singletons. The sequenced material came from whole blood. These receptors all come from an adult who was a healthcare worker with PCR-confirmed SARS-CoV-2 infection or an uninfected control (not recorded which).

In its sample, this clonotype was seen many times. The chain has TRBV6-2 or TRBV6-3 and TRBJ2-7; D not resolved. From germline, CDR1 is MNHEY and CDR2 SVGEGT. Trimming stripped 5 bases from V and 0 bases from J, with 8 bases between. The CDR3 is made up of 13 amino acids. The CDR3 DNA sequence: TGTGCCAGCAGTACTGTGAACTCCTACGAGCAGTACTTC. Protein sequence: CASSTVNSYEQYF.

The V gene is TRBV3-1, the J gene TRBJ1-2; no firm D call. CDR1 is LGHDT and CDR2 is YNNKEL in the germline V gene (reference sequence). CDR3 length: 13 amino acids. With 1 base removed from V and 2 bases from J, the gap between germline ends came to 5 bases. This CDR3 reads CASSQVQNYGYTF. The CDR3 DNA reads TGTGCCAGCAGCCAAGTTCAGAACTATGGCTACACCTTC.

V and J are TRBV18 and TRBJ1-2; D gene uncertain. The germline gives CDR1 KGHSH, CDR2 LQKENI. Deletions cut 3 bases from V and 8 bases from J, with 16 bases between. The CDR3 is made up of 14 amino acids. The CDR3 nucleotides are TGTGCCAGCTCACCGAAACCCTTGCTTGGCGGCTACACCTTC. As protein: CASSPKPLLGGYTF.

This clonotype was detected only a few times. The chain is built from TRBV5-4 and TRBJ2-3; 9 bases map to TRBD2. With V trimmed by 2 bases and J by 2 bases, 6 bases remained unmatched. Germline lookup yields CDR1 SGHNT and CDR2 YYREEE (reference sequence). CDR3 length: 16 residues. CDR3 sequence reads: CASSFYTSGYTDTQYF. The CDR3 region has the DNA TGTGCCAGCAGCTTTTATACTAGCGGGTACACAGATACGCAGTATTTT.

CDR3 region: CASSPTGPPGETQYF. In DNA, the CDR3 is TGTGCCAGCAGCCCGACAGGGCCTCCCGGAGAGACCCAGTACTTC. This chain joins TRBV7-3 and TRBJ2-5, with TRBD1 identical over 7 bases. This CDR3 is built from 15 residues. Unmatched junction bases numbered 10, after V lost 5 bases and J lost 4 bases. Germline CDR1 and CDR2: SGHTA and FQGTGA.

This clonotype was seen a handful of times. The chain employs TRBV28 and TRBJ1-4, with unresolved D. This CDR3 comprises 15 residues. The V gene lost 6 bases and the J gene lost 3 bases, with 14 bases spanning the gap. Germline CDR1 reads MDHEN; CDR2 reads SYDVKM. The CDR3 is CASSPPGIANEKLFF. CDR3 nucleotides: TGTGCCAGCAGCCCCCCGGGTATTGCTAATGAAAAACTGTTTTTT. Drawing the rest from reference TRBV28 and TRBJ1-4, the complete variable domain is DVKVTQSSRYLVKRTGEKVFLECVQDMDHENMFWYRQDPGLGLRLIYFSYDVKMKEKGDIPEGYSVSREKKERFSLILESASTNQTSMYLCASSPPGIANEKLFFGSGTQLSVL.

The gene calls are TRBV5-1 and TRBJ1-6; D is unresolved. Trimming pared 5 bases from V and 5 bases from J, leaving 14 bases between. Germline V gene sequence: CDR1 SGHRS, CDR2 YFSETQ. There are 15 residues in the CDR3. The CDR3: CASSIGGKDNSPLHF. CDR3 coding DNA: TGCGCCAGCAGTATTGGAGGGAAAGATAATTCACCCCTCCACTTT.

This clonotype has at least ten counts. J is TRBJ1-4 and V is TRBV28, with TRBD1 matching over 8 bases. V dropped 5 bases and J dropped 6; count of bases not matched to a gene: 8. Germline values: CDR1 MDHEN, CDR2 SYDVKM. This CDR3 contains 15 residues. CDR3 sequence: CASSPRQGWDEKLFF. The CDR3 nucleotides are TGTGCCAGCAGTCCACGACAGGGGTGGGATGAAAAACTGTTTTTT.

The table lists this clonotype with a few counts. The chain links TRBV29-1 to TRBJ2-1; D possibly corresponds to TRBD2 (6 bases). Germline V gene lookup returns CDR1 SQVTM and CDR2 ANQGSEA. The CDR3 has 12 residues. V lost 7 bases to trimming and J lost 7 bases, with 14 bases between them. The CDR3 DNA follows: TGCAGCGCGTTGGGGGGTTATAATGAGCAGTTCTTC. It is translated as CSALGGYNEQFF.

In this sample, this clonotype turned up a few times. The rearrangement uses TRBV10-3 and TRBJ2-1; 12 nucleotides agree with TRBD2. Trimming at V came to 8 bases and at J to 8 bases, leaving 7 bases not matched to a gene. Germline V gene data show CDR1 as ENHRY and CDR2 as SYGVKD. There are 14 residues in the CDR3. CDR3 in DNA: TGTGCCATCGGCCGGACTAGCGGGGTTGATGAGCAGTTCTTC. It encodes CAIGRTSGVDEQFF.

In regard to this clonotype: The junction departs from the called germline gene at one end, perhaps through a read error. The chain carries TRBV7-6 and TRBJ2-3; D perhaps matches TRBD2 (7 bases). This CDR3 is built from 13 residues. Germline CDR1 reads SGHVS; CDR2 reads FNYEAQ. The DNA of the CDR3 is TGTGCCAGCAGCTTCCCGGGGGGCCCCTCCGTCGATTTT. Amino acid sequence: CASSFPGGPSVDF.

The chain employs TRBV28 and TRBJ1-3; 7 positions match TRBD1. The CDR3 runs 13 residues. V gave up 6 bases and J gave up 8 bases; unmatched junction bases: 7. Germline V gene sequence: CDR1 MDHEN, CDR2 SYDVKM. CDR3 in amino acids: CASRSNRGDTIYF. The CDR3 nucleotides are TGTGCCAGCAGATCTAACAGGGGAGACACCATATATTTT.

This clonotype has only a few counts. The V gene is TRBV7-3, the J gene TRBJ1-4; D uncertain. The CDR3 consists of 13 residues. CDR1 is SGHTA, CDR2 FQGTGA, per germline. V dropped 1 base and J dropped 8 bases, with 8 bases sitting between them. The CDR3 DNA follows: TGTGCCAGCAGCTTAAAATCGGGAGAAAAACTGTTTTTT. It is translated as CASSLKSGEKLFF.

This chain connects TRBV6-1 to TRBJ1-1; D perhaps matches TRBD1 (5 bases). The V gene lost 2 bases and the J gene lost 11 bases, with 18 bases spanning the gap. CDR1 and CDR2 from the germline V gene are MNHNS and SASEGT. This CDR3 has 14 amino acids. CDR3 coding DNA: TGTGCCAGCAGTGAATTAGTACGGGGCGCGGGGGCTTTCTTT. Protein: CASSELVRGAGAFF.

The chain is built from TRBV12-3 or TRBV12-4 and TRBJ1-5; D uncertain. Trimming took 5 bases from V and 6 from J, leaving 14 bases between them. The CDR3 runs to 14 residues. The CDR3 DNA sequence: TGTGCCAGCAGTATCTCGGGGTGGATTCAGCCCCAGCATTTT. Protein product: CASSISGWIQPQHF.

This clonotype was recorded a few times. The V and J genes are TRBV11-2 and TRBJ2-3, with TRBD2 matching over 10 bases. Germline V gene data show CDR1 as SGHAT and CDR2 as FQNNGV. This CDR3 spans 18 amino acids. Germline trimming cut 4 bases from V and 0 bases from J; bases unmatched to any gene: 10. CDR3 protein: CASSSGLAVLPSTDTQYF. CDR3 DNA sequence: TGTGCCAGCAGCTCTGGACTAGCGGTGTTACCAAGCACAGATACGCAGTATTTT.

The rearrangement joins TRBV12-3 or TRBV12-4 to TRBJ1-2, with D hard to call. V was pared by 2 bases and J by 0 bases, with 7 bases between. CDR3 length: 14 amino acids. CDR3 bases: TGTGCCAGCAGTTTAACCAGATCTAACTATGGCTACACCTTC. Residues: CASSLTRSNYGYTF.

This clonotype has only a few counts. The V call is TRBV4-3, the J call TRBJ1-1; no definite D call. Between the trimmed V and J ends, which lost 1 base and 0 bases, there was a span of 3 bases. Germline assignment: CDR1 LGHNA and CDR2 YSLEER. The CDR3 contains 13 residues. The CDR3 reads CASSQVLNTEAFF. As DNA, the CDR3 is TGCGCCAGCAGCCAAGTGTTGAACACTGAAGCTTTCTTT.

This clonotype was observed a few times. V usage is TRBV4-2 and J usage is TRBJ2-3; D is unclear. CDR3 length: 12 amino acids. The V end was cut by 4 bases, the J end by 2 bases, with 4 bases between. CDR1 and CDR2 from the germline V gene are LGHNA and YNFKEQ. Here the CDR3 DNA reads TGTGCCAGCAGCCGAGACACAGATACGCAGTATTTT. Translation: CASSRDTDTQYF.

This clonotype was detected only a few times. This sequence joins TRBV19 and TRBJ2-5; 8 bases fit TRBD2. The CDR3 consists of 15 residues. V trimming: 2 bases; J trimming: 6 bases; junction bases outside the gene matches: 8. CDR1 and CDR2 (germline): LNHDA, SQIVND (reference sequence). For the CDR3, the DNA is TGTGCCAGTAGTATATTTCGGGAGGGTTTACAGACCCAGTACTTC. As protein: CASSIFREGLQTQYF.

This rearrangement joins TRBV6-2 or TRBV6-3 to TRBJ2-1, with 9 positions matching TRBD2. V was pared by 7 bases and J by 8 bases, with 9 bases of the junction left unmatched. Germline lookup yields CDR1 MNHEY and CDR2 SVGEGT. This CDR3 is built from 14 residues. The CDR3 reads CASNSGTSMHEQFF. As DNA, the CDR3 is TGTGCCAGCAACTCCGGGACTAGCATGCATGAGCAGTTCTTC.

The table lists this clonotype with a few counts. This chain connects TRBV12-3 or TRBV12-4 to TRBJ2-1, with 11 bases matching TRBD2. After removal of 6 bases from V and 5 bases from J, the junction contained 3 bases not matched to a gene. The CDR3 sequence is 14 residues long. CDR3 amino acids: CASSHSGGDNEQFF. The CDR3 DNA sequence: TGTGCCAGCAGCCATAGCGGGGGGGACAATGAGCAGTTCTTC.